These 18 T cell receptor beta chains originate from one sample sequenced in a study of T-cell reconstitution after alpha-beta-depleted transplantation in children. These TCRs' antigens remain unknown. The TCRbeta library was prepared with unique molecular identifiers. From the PCR reads, TCRdb called clonotypes with MiXCR, one entry per CDR3 protein. The table includes about 300,000 distinct CDR3 sequences, almost 8% detected once. Study-wide results and limits: T-cell counts and diversity were attributed mostly to newly produced T cells one year after transplant.

The sample was peripheral blood, taken 360 days after TCRalphabeta/CD19-depleted stem cell transplant. The receptors originated from a female patient aged 2 to 10 who had a stem cell transplant for Fanconi anemia, so the T cells may come from the graft donor.

The gene calls are TRBV5-1 and TRBJ1-1, with 7 bases fitting TRBD1. This CDR3 comprises 14 residues. Germline V gene data show CDR1 as SGHRS and CDR2 as YFSETQ. V dropped 2 bases and J dropped 6; count of bases not matched to a gene: 7. CDR3 in DNA: TGCGCCAGCAGCTTTCAGGGGGGCTCCGCTGAAGCTTTCTTT. It yields the protein CASSFQGGSAEAFF.

This clonotype showed up many times. J is TRBJ2-1 and V is TRBV24-1, with 8 nucleotides matching TRBD2. The CDR3 has 17 residues. Germline lookup yields CDR1 KGHDR and CDR2 SFDVKD. The junction had 7 bases not matched to a gene; V was cut back by 0 bases and J by 4 bases. The CDR3 is CATSDLTASGPYNEQFF. The CDR3 DNA is TGTGCCACCAGTGATTTGACAGCTAGCGGGCCGTACAATGAGCAGTTCTTC.

This clonotype was observed at least ten times. The rearrangement joins TRBV20-1 to TRBJ1-4; weak D call: TRBD1 (5 bases). This CDR3 has 13 amino acids. Trimming pared 6 bases from V and 7 bases from J, leaving 15 bases between. Germline V gives CDR1 DFQATT, CDR2 SNEGSKA (reference sequence). The CDR3 coding sequence is TGCAGTGCCAGGGCCTCTCCGAGTGAAAAACTGTTTTTT. It is translated as CSARASPSEKLFF.

This clonotype was seen repeatedly, ten times or more. CDR3 nucleotide sequence: TGTGCCAGCAGCTCGGGAGGGCTCCCCAATGAGCAGTTCTTC. Amino acid sequence: CASSSGGLPNEQFF. The chain employs TRBV6-2 or TRBV6-3 and TRBJ2-1; 8 bases agree with TRBD2. The CDR3 runs 14 residues. CDR1 MNHEY and CDR2 SVGEGT come from the germline V gene. Unmatched junction bases numbered 7, after V lost 6 bases and J lost 6 bases.

In its sample, this clonotype was seen many times. V and J are TRBV5-1 and TRBJ1-1; no clear D gene. The CDR3 covers 13 residues. In germline, CDR1 is SGHRS, CDR2 YFSETQ. V was shortened by 4 bases and J by 7 bases, with 14 bases between the two germline ends. DNA of the CDR3: TGCGCCAGCAGCGGCTACTCTAGTGGTGAAGCTTTCTTT. Translation: CASSGYSSGEAFF. The entire variable domain, with the rest obtained from reference TRBV5-1 and TRBJ1-1, is as follows: KAGVTQTPRYLIKTRGQQVTLSCSPISGHRSVSWYQQTPGQGLQFLFEYFSETQRNKGNFPGRFSGRQFSNSRSEMNVSTLELGDSALYLCASSGYSSGEAFFGQGTRLTVV.

In this sample, this clonotype turned up many times. The genes are TRBV15 and TRBJ2-5; 12 positions agree with TRBD2. CDR3 length: 16 amino acids. J lost 5 bases, V lost 4 bases, and 8 bases had no gene match. Germline V gene data show CDR1 as LNHNV and CDR2 as YYDKDF (reference sequence). In DNA, the CDR3 is TGTGCCACCAGCATTCTCAGACTAGCGGGGGATGAGACCCAGTACTTC. This codes for CATSILRLAGDETQYF. Full variable domain (outside the CDR3, taken from reference TRBV15 and TRBJ2-5): DAMVIQNPRYQVTQFGKPVTLSCSQTLNHNVMYWYQQKSSQAPKLLFHYYDKDFNNEADTPDNFQSRRPNTSFCFLDIRSPGLGDTAMYLCATSILRLAGDETQYFGPGTRLLVL.

The genes are TRBV5-1 and TRBJ1-6; D is undetermined. The CDR3 sequence is 14 residues long. The germline gives CDR1 SGHRS, CDR2 YFSETQ. V lost 3 bases and J lost 11, with 15 bases in between. In nucleotides, the CDR3 is TGCGCCAGCAGCTCGTACCCCATCCATCCACCCCTCCACTTT. The encoded protein is CASSSYPIHPPLHF. The entire variable domain, with the rest obtained from reference TRBV5-1 and TRBJ1-6, is as follows: KAGVTQTPRYLIKTRGQQVTLSCSPISGHRSVSWYQQTPGQGLQFLFEYFSETQRNKGNFPGRFSGRQFSNSRSEMNVSTLELGDSALYLCASSSYPIHPPLHFGNGTRLTVT.

J is TRBJ2-6 and V is TRBV4-3; D remains ambiguous. This CDR3 is 15 amino acids long. Germline V gene sequence: CDR1 LGHNA, CDR2 YSLEER. Trimming took 2 bases from V and 1 from J, leaving 6 bases between them. The CDR3 spells CASSQSGSGANVLTF. The CDR3 DNA sequence: TGCGCCAGCAGCCAATCCGGATCTGGGGCCAACGTCCTGACTTTC.

V usage is TRBV29-1 and J usage is TRBJ1-1; a possible D gene is TRBD1 (5 bases). Trimming took 6 bases from V and 1 from J, leaving 12 bases between them. The CDR3 contains 13 residues. Germline values: CDR1 SQVTM, CDR2 ANQGSEA. CDR3 loop: CSVFRDRNTEAFF. The CDR3 nucleotides are TGCAGCGTGTTCAGGGATCGGAACACTGAAGCTTTCTTT.

A few counts support this clonotype. This chain joins TRBV28 and TRBJ1-3, with unresolved D. The germline V and J ends were trimmed by 5 bases and 0 bases, with 11 bases remaining between them. The CDR3 length is 15 residues. Germline V gives CDR1 MDHEN, CDR2 SYDVKM. The CDR3 reads CASSLSLSSGNTIYF. CDR3 DNA sequence: TGTGCCAGCAGTCTTTCCCTGAGCTCTGGAAACACCATATATTTT.

This chain links TRBV19 with TRBJ1-2, with TRBD1 as a possible D gene (6 bases). The CDR3 covers 16 residues. Germline V gene sequence: CDR1 LNHDA, CDR2 SQIVND (reference sequence). Trimming removed 1 base at V and 4 bases at J, with 16 bases between. The CDR3 DNA is TGTGCCAGTAGTATAGGAAAGGAGGAGGACAGCTATGGCTACACCTTC. This translates into CASSIGKEEDSYGYTF.

This clonotype was recorded many times. The rearrangement links TRBV4-3 to TRBJ2-5, with a possible D match to TRBD1 (6 bases). Germline V gives CDR1 LGHNA, CDR2 YSLEER. Trimming shortened V by 3 bases and J by 4 bases, and 9 bases separated the two germline ends. The CDR3 totals 13 residues. The CDR3 DNA follows: TGCGCCAGCAGCCAGGTACAGGGAGAGACCCAGTACTTC. Amino acid sequence: CASSQVQGETQYF.

V gene TRBV7-9 combines with J gene TRBJ2-2, with D possibly being TRBD2 (5 bases). CDR3 length: 13 residues. CDR1 and CDR2 (germline): SEHNR, FQNEAQ (reference sequence). Between the trimmed V and J ends, which lost 0 bases and 7 bases, there was a span of 6 bases. This CDR3 is CASSLAGIGELFF. The CDR3 bases are TGTGCCAGCAGCTTAGCCGGGATCGGGGAGCTGTTTTTT. Full variable domain (rest looked up from reference TRBV7-9 and TRBJ2-2): DTGVSQNPRHKITKRGQNVTFRCDPISEHNRLYWYRQTLGQGPEFLTYFQNEAQLEKSRLLSDRFSAERPKGSFSTLEIQRTEQGDSAMYLCASSLAGIGELFFGEGSRLTVL.

Ten or more counts support this clonotype. The CDR3 region is CASSLEGPHWADEQFF. The DNA for the CDR3 is TGTGCCAGCAGCTTAGAGGGTCCCCACTGGGCTGATGAGCAGTTCTTC. V and J are TRBV11-2 and TRBJ2-1; D is ambiguous. The V gene's germline CDR1 is SGHAT and CDR2 FQNNGV. V dropped 0 bases and J dropped 8 bases, with 17 bases sitting between them. The CDR3 runs 16 residues.

The chain combines TRBV3-1 with TRBJ1-1; D is possibly TRBD1 (6 bases). CDR3 length: 15 amino acids. V dropped 4 bases and J dropped 3 bases, with 15 bases sitting between them. Germline CDR1 LGHDT, CDR2 YNNKEL (reference sequence). In nucleotides, the CDR3 is TGTGCCAGCAGCCGCAACTCCAGGGGCCACACTGAAGCTTTCTTT. Its protein product is CASSRNSRGHTEAFF. Full variable domain (remainder filled in from reference TRBV3-1 and TRBJ1-1): DTAVSQTPKYLVTQMGNDKSIKCEQNLGHDTMYWYKQDSKKFLKIMFSYNNKELIINETVPNRFSPKSPDKAHLNLHINSLELGDSAVYFCASSRNSRGHTEAFFGQGTRLTVV.

There are many counts of this clonotype. The chain is built from TRBV5-5 and TRBJ1-2; no firm D call. V was cut by 4 bases and J by 1 base, with 5 bases left in between. Germline-derived CDR1 and CDR2 are SGHKS and YYEKEE (reference sequence). The CDR3 is 12 residues long. The CDR3 DNA reads TGTGCCAGCAGCATTAATAACTATGGCTACACCTTC. Its translation: CASSINNYGYTF.

This clonotype was seen ten or more times. The chain recombines TRBV5-1 with TRBJ2-5; 10 bases are shared with TRBD2. There are 15 residues in the CDR3. CDR1 is SGHRS, CDR2 YFSETQ, per germline. V was clipped by 1 base and J by 5 bases; unmatched bases: 5. CDR3 DNA sequence: TGCGCCAGCAGCTTGAGCCTAGCGGGAGAGGAGACCCAGTACTTC. Translating gives CASSLSLAGEETQYF.

Note on this clonotype: A much larger clonotype is one base distant, so this may be a read error. This rearrangement joins TRBV20-1 to TRBJ1-1, with D hard to call. The CDR3 is made up of 13 amino acids. Germline CDR1 and CDR2: DFQATT and SNEGSKA (reference sequence). V was shortened by 1 base and J by 1 base, with 7 bases between the two germline ends. CDR3 sequence reads: CSARGATNTEAFF. In DNA, the CDR3 is TGCAGTGCTAGAGGCGCAACGAACACTGAAGCTTTCTTT.